This T cell receptor beta chain stems from a study of T cell responses to AZD1222 COVID-19 vaccine. Sequencing was performed with immunoSEQ multiplex PCR; in TCRdb, only in-frame clones are kept and a portion is missing. The profile covers around 110,000 clones, with 90% appearing a single time and less than 9.5% taken by the ten largest. This CDR3 has 14 amino acids. Per germline, CDR1 SNHLY and CDR2 FYNNEI. The V end lost 7 bases, the J end lost 9 bases, and 16 bases lay between the germline ends. The chain employs TRBV2 and TRBJ1-6; tentative D call: TRBD1 (6 bases). This clonotype was sampled from an adult who received the AZD1222 COVID-19 vaccine. Sequenced material: peripheral blood, taken 28 days after the second AZD1222 dose. CDR3 coding DNA: TGTGCCAGCAAATGGACAGAAGAGTTTTCACCCCTCCACTTT. The encoded protein is CASKWTEEFSPLHF.